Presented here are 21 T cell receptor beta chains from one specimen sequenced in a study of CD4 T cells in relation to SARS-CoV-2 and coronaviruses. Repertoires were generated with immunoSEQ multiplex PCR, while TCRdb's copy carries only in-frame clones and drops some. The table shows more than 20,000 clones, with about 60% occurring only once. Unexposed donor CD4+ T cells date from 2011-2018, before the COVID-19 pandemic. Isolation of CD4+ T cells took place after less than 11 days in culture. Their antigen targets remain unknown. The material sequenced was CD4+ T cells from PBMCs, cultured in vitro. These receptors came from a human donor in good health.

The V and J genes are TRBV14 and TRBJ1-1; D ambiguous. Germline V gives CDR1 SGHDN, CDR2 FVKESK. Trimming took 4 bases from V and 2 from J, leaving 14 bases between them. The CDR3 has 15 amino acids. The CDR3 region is CASSPPLGINTEAFF. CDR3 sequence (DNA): TGTGCCAGCAGCCCCCCTTTGGGGATTAACACTGAAGCTTTCTTT.

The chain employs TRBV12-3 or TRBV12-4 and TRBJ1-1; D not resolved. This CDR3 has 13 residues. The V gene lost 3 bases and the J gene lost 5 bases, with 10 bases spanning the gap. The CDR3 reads CASSFRWDTEAFF. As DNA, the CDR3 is TGTGCCAGCAGTTTCCGTTGGGATACTGAAGCTTTCTTT.

The CDR3 region is CASSRDRGTNEKLFF. CDR3 DNA sequence: TGTGCCAGCAGCAGGGACAGGGGAACTAATGAAAAACTGTTTTTT. The V and J genes are TRBV5-6 and TRBJ1-4, with 10 bases lining up with TRBD1. Germline V lookup: CDR1 SGHDT, CDR2 YYEEEE. The length of the CDR3 is 15 residues. Trimming took 4 bases from V and 1 from J; bases not matched to a gene: 1.

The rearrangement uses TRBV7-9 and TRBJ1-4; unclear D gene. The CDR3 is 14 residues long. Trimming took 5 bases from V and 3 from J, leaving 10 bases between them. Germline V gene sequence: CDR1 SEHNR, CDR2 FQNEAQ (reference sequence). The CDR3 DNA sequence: TGTGCCAGCAGCCCCGACTTGGCTAATGAAAAACTGTTTTTT. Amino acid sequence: CASSPDLANEKLFF. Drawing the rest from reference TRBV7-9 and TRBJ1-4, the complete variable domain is DTGVSQNPRHKITKRGQNVTFRCDPISEHNRLYWYRQTLGQGPEFLTYFQNEAQLEKSRLLSDRFSAERPKGSFSTLEIQRTEQGDSAMYLCASSPDLANEKLFFGSGTQLSVL.

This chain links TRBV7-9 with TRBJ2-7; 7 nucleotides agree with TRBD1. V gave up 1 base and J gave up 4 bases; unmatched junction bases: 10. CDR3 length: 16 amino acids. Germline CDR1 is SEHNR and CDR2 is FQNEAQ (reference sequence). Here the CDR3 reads CASSLVRGSYDYEQYF. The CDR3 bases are TGTGCCAGCAGCTTAGTCAGGGGGTCCTACGATTACGAGCAGTACTTC.

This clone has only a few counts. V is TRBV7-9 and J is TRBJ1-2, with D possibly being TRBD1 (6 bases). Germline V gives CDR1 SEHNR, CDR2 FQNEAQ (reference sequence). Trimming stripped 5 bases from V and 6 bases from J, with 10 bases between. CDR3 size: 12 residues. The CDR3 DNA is TGTGCCAGCAGCCCCGGGGGCAATGGCTACACCTTC. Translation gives CASSPGGNGYTF.

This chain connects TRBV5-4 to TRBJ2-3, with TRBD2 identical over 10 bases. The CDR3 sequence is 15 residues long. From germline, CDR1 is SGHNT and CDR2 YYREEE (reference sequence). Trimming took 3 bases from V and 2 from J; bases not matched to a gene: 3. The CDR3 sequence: CASSWSGGVTDTQYF. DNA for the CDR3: TGTGCCAGCAGCTGGAGCGGGGGGGTCACAGATACGCAGTATTTT. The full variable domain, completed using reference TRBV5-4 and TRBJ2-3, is ETGVTQSPTHLIKTRGQQVTLRCSSQSGHNTVSWYQQALGQGPQFIFQYYREEENGRGNFPPRFSGLQFPNYSSELNVNALELDDSALYLCASSWSGGVTDTQYFGPGTRLTVL.

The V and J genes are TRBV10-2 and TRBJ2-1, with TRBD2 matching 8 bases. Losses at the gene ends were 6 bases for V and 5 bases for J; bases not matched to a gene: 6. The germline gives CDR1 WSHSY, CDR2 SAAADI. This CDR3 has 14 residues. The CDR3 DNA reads TGCGCCAGCAGCCCGAGGACTAGCCACAATGAGCAGTTCTTC. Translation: CASSPRTSHNEQFF.

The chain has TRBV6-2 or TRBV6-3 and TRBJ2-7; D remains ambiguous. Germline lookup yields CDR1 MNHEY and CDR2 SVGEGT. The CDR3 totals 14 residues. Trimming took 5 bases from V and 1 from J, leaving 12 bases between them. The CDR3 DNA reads TGTGCCAGCAGTCTCCCCCCGCTGTCCTACGAGCAGTACTTC. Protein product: CASSLPPLSYEQYF.

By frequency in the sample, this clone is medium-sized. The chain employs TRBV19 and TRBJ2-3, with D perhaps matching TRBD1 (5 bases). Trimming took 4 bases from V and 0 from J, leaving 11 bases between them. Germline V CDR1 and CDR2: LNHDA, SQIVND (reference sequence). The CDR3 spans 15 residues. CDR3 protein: CASSTTGTSTDTQYF. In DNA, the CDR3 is TGTGCCAGTAGTACTACAGGTACTAGCACAGATACGCAGTATTTT.

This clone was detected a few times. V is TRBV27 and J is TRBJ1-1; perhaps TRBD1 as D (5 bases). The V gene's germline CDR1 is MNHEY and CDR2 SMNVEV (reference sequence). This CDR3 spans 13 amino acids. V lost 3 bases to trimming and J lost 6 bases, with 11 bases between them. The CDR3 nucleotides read TGTGCCAGCAGTTTGGCATTAGGGGCTGAAGCTTTCTTT. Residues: CASSLALGAEAFF.

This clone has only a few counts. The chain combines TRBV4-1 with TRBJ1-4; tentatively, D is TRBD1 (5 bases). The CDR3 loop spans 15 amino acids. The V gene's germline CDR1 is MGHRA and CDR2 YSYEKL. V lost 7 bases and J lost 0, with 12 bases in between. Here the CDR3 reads CASNPSGPTNEKLFF. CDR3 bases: TGCGCCAGCAACCCATCAGGGCCAACTAATGAAAAACTGTTTTTT.

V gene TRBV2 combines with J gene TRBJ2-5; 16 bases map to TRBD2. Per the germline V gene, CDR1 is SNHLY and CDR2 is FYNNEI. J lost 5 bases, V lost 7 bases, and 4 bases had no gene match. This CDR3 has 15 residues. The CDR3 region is CASKGLAGGLETQYF. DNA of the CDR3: TGTGCCAGCAAGGGACTAGCGGGGGGGCTTGAGACCCAGTACTTC. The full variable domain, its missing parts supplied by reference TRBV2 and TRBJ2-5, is EPEVTQTPSHQVTQMGQEVILRCVPISNHLYFYWYRQILGQKVEFLVSFYNNEISEKSEIFDDQFSVERPDGSNFTLKIRSTKLEDSAMYFCASKGLAGGLETQYFGPGTRLLVL.

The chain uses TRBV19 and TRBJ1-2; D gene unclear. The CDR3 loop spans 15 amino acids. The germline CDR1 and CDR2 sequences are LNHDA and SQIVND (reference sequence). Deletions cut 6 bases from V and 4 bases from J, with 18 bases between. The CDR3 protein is CASSYGEGPIYGYTF. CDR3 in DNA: TGTGCCAGTAGCTACGGGGAAGGGCCCATCTATGGCTACACCTTC. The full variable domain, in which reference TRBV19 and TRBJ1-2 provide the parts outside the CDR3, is DGGITQSPKYLFRKEGQNVTLSCEQNLNHDAMYWYRQDPGQGLRLIYYSQIVNDFQKGDIAEGYSVSREKKESFPLTVTSAQKNPTAFYLCASSYGEGPIYGYTFGSGTRLTVV.

The CDR3 region has the DNA TGCGCCAGCAGCCGACACAGCGGGAGCTCTGGAAACACCATATATTTT. Residues: CASSRHSGSSGNTIYF. This chain uses TRBV4-1 with TRBJ1-3; D gene uncertain. The germline V gene encodes CDR1 MGHRA and CDR2 YSYEKL. The length of the CDR3 is 16 residues. Trimming took 4 bases from V and 0 from J, leaving 13 bases between them.

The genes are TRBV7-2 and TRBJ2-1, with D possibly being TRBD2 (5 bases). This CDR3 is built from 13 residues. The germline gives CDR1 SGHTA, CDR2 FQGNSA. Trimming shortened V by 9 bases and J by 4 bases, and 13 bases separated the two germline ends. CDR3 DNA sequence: TGTGCCAGTCGAAAGCCGGGGTACAATGAGCAGTTCTTC. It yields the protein CASRKPGYNEQFF.

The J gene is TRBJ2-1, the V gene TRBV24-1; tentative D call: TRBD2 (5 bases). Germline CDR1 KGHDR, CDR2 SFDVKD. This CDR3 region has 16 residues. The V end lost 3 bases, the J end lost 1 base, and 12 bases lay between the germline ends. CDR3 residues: CATSDPAADSYNEQFF. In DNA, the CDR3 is TGTGCCACCAGTGATCCGGCAGCGGATTCCTACAATGAGCAGTTCTTC.

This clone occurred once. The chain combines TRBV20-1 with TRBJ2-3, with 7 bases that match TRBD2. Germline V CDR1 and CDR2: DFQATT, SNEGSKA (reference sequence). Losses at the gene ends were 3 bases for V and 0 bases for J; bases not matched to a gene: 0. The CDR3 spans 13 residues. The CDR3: CSASSGSTDTQYF. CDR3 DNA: TGCAGTGCTAGTAGCGGGAGCACAGATACGCAGTATTTT.

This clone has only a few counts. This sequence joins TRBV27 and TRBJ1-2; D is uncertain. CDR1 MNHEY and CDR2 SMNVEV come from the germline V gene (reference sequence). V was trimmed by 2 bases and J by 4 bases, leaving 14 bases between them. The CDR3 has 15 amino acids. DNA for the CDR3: TGTGCCAGCAGTTTAAAGCCGGGCAGGAGCTATGGCTACACCTTC. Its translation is CASSLKPGRSYGYTF.

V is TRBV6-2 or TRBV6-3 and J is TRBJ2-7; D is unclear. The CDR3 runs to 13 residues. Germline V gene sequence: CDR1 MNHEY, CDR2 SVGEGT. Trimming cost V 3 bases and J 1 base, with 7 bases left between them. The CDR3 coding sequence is TGTGCCAGCAGTTATAGTAAGTCCTACGAGCAGTACTTC. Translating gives CASSYSKSYEQYF.

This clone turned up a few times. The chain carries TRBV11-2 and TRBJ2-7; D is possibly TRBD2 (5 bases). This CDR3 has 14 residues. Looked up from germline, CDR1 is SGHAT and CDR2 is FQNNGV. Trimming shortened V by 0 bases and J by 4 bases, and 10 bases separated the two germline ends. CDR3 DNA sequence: TGTGCCAGCAGCTTAGACACGGGGTGGTACGAGCAGTACTTC. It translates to CASSLDTGWYEQYF.